This is a list of T cell receptor beta chains from one sample in a study of cytomegalovirus exposure and HLA in healthy donors. Produced via immunoSEQ multiplex PCR; TCRdb's table is partial and in-frame only. The sample holds more than 110,000 clones, 78% seen once. The sequenced sample consisted of PBMCs. These receptors were taken from a male donor in good health and CMV-seronegative. Both conserved end residues are part of each CDR3. The D gene is left open where the match is weak. The size field is filled for only some rows; it gives once, few, many or a size class.

V: TRBV12-5
size: NA
J: TRBJ1-2
D: NA
CDR3: CASARITGNYGYTF
DNA: TGTGCTAGTGCCCGCATCACAGGGAACTATGGCTACACCTTC

V: TRBV7-9
size: NA
J: TRBJ1-5
D: TRBD1
CDR3: CASSFAGGDQPQHF
DNA: TGTGCCAGCAGCTTTGCAGGGGGCGATCAGCCCCAGCATTTT

V: TRBV5-6
size: few
J: TRBJ1-1
D: NA
CDR3: CASSLSQNTEAFF
DNA: TGTGCCAGCAGCTTGTCACAGAACACTGAAGCTTTCTTT

V: TRBV29-1
size: NA
J: TRBJ2-7
D: TRBD2
CDR3: CSVGPREGYEQYF
DNA: TGCAGCGTGGGACCTCGGGAGGGGTACGAGCAGTACTTC

V: TRBV4-1
size: NA
J: TRBJ2-7
D: TRBD1
CDR3: CASSPGQGAYEQYF
DNA: TGCGCCAGCAGCCCGGGACAGGGGGCGTACGAGCAGTACTTC

V: TRBV6-5
size: NA
J: TRBJ2-5
D: NA
CDR3: CASSQQTAGKETQYF
DNA: TGTGCCAGCAGCCAACAAACGGCAGGGAAAGAGACCCAGTACTTC

V: TRBV7-3
size: NA
J: TRBJ1-4
D: TRBD1
CDR3: CASSLAQGASEKLFF
DNA: TGTGCCAGCAGCTTAGCGCAGGGGGCCAGTGAAAAACTGTTTTTT

V: TRBV6-5
size: once
J: TRBJ1-5
D: TRBD1
CDR3: CASSYSGQGKQPQHF
DNA: TGTGCCAGCAGTTACTCGGGACAGGGGAAGCAGCCCCAGCATTTT

V: TRBV27
size: NA
J: TRBJ2-7
D: TRBD1
CDR3: CASSLMGQHPPCEQYF
DNA: TGTGCCAGCAGTTTAATGGGACAGCACCCTCCCTGCGAGCAGTACTTC

V: TRBV11-2
size: few
J: TRBJ1-5
D: NA
CDR3: CASSLERGNQPQHF
DNA: TGTGCCAGCAGCTTAGAACGGGGAAATCAGCCCCAGCATTTT

V: TRBV7-3
size: NA
J: TRBJ1-1
D: NA
CDR3: CASSLFGGGNTEAFF
DNA: TGTGCCAGCAGCTTATTTGGAGGAGGTAACACTGAAGCTTTCTTT

V: TRBV14
size: NA
J: TRBJ2-5
D: NA
CDR3: CASSPLSGEQYF
DNA: TGTGCCAGCAGCCCCCTCTCGGGGGAGCAGTACTTC

V: TRBV29-1
size: NA
J: TRBJ1-1
D: TRBD1
CDR3: CSVEKSWGQANTEAFF
DNA: TGCAGCGTTGAAAAGAGTTGGGGACAGGCAAACACTGAAGCTTTCTTT

V: TRBV9
size: NA
J: TRBJ1-1
D: TRBD1
CDR3: CASGRGQGNTEAFF
DNA: TGTGCCAGCGGTAGAGGACAGGGGAACACTGAAGCTTTCTTT

V: TRBV29-1
size: once
J: TRBJ1-3
D: NA
CDR3: CSGTGRARNTIYF
DNA: TGCAGCGGAACGGGGAGGGCCCGAAACACCATATATTTT

V: TRBV15
size: NA
J: TRBJ2-2
D: TRBD2
CDR3: CATRTGTSDTGELFF
DNA: TGTGCCACTCGAACCGGGACTAGTGACACCGGGGAGCTGTTTTTT

V: TRBV7-6
size: few
J: TRBJ2-7
D: NA
CDR3: CASSSLTSYEQYF
DNA: TGTGCCAGCAGCTCCCTAACTTCCTACGAGCAGTACTTC

V: TRBV5-4
size: NA
J: TRBJ1-1
D: NA
CDR3: CASSLFSNTEAFF
DNA: TGTGCCAGCAGCTTGTTCTCGAACACTGAAGCTTTCTTT

V: TRBV7-9
size: NA
J: TRBJ2-7
D: NA
CDR3: CSSSLWSDEQYF
DNA: TGTTCCAGCAGCTTATGGAGCGACGAGCAGTACTTC

V: TRBV11-2
size: NA
J: TRBJ1-5
D: NA
CDR3: CASSFFGAHQPQHF
DNA: TGTGCCAGCAGCTTTTTTGGGGCTCACCAGCCCCAGCATTTT

V: TRBV4-2
size: NA
J: TRBJ2-7
D: TRBD2
CDR3: CASSQAVEREAAWEQYF
DNA: TGTGCCAGCAGCCAGGCCGTAGAGCGGGAGGCCGCCTGGGAGCAGTACTTC

V: TRBV7-8
size: once
J: TRBJ1-3
D: NA
CDR3: CASSLWATIGDTIYF
DNA: TGTGCCAGCAGCTTATGGGCTACTATCGGGGACACCATATATTTT

V: TRBV29-1
size: NA
J: TRBJ1-1
D: NA
CDR3: CSVGGGFDVNTEAFF
DNA: TGCAGCGTTGGGGGGGGGTTCGACGTGAACACTGAAGCTTTCTTT

V: TRBV18
size: NA
J: TRBJ2-1
D: NA
CDR3: CASSPLGTSSYNEQFF
DNA: TGTGCCAGCTCACCGCTCGGGACAAGCTCCTACAATGAGCAGTTCTTC

V: TRBV11-2
size: NA
J: TRBJ2-2
D: NA
CDR3: CASSLPGTNTGELFF
DNA: TGTGCCAGCAGCTTACCGGGTACGAACACCGGGGAGCTGTTTTTT

V: TRBV30
size: NA
J: TRBJ2-1
D: NA
CDR3: CAAAFGATSYNEQFF
DNA: TGTGCCGCAGCATTTGGGGCGACCTCCTACAATGAGCAGTTCTTC

V: TRBV11-1
size: NA
J: TRBJ1-2
D: NA
CDR3: CASSSRGYYGYTF
DNA: TGTGCCAGCAGCTCGCGGGGGTACTATGGCTACACCTTC

V: TRBV19
size: NA
J: TRBJ1-3
D: NA
CDR3: CASWVRDPDTGNTIYF
DNA: TGTGCCAGTTGGGTCCGGGATCCCGACACTGGAAACACCATATATTTT

V: TRBV29-1
size: NA
J: TRBJ2-1
D: NA
CDR3: CSVESPDRSSYNEQFF
DNA: TGCAGCGTTGAATCCCCAGATCGAAGCTCCTACAATGAGCAGTTCTTC

V: TRBV7-9
size: NA
J: TRBJ1-6
D: NA
CDR3: CASRRVSGSPLHF
DNA: TGTGCCAGCAGGAGGGTATCGGGATCACCCCTCCACTTT

V: TRBV2
size: NA
J: TRBJ2-3
D: NA
CDR3: CASVAGRTQYF
DNA: TGTGCCAGCGTGGCAGGGCGCACGCAGTATTTT

V: TRBV15
size: NA
J: TRBJ2-4
D: TRBD2
CDR3: CATSNVGLAGGKNIQYF
DNA: TGTGCCACCAGCAACGTGGGACTAGCGGGGGGCAAAAACATTCAGTACTTC

V: TRBV5-6
size: NA
J: TRBJ1-1
D: NA
CDR3: CASSSTGLAEAFF
DNA: TGTGCCAGCAGCTCGACTGGTTTGGCTGAAGCTTTCTTT

V: TRBV5-6
size: NA
J: TRBJ2-5
D: NA
CDR3: CASSPPAGPQETQYF
DNA: TGTGCCAGCAGCCCGCCCGCAGGGCCCCAAGAGACCCAGTACTTC

V: TRBV19
size: NA
J: TRBJ2-3
D: NA
CDR3: CASSGQGGDTQYF
DNA: TGTGCCAGTAGTGGCCAGGGGGGAGATACGCAGTATTTT

V: TRBV5-8
size: NA
J: TRBJ1-6
D: TRBD1
CDR3: CASSAGQYNSPLHF
DNA: TGTGCCAGCAGCGCGGGACAGTATAATTCACCCCTCCACTTT

V: TRBV5-6
size: NA
J: TRBJ1-5
D: NA
CDR3: CASSLGGDQPQHF
DNA: TGTGCCAGCAGCTTGGGGGGCGATCAGCCCCAGCATTTT